This entry lists 25 T cell receptor beta chains sequenced from one sample in a study of shared T cell receptors in the human thymus. Data came from immunoSEQ multiplex PCR; TCRdb stores just in-frame clones and leaves some out. The top ten clones hold approximately 0.02% of a sample with about 380,000 clones, about 95% of them seen once. The sequenced material came from thymocytes. Receptor source: a human donor.

This clone was detected only once. V is TRBV7-9 and J is TRBJ2-5, with D maybe TRBD1 (6 bases). The germline V gene encodes CDR1 SEHNR and CDR2 FQNEAQ (reference sequence). The V and J ends lost 4 bases and 2 bases respectively, with 11 bases between them. The CDR3 extends over 14 amino acids. The CDR3 is CASSSTGPQETQYF. CDR3 in DNA: TGTGCCAGCAGCTCCACAGGGCCACAAGAGACCCAGTACTTC.

The sample holds a few counts of this clone. This sequence joins TRBV7-9 and TRBJ1-1; D perhaps matches TRBD1 (5 bases). Trimming removed 2 bases at V and 4 bases at J, with 14 bases between. Germline V gene sequence: CDR1 SEHNR, CDR2 FQNEAQ (reference sequence). This CDR3 is built from 15 residues. For the CDR3, the DNA is TGTGCCAGCAGCTTAATGCAGGGTCGGGGCACTGAAGCTTTCTTT. This gives the protein CASSLMQGRGTEAFF.

The rearrangement links TRBV19 to TRBJ2-7, with 7 bases aligning to TRBD1. The CDR3 runs to 14 residues. The germline CDR1 and CDR2 sequences are LNHDA and SQIVND (reference sequence). The V gene end was trimmed by 10 bases and the J gene end by 1 base; junction bases not matched to a gene: 10. The CDR3 reads CATRARQGSYEQYF. Here the CDR3 DNA reads TGTGCCACACGGGCCAGACAGGGATCCTACGAGCAGTACTTC.

The rearrangement links TRBV28 to TRBJ2-7; D ambiguous. Germline V lookup: CDR1 MDHEN, CDR2 SYDVKM. Trimming left V 4 bases short and J 0 bases short, with 13 bases between. This CDR3 has 15 residues. CDR3 residues: CASSSSAGTSYEQYF. CDR3 DNA sequence: TGTGCCAGCAGTTCATCGGCCGGCACCTCCTACGAGCAGTACTTC.

The V and J genes are TRBV2 and TRBJ2-7; 7 bases match TRBD1. V was clipped by 6 bases and J by 4 bases; unmatched bases: 6. The CDR3 consists of 13 residues. Germline assignment: CDR1 SNHLY and CDR2 FYNNEI. Written as DNA, the CDR3 is TGTGCCAGCAGGATATTGACAGGGTACGAGCAGTACTTC. It yields the protein CASRILTGYEQYF.

This chain uses TRBV7-3 with TRBJ2-5, with D tentatively TRBD2 (5 bases). Germline V lookup: CDR1 SGHTA, CDR2 FQGTGA. The CDR3 sequence is 15 residues long. Trimming pared 0 bases from V and 0 bases from J, leaving 8 bases between. The CDR3 sequence: CASSLTTLDQETQYF. The CDR3 DNA is TGTGCCAGCAGCTTAACGACACTAGACCAAGAGACCCAGTACTTC.

The genes are TRBV9 and TRBJ2-1; 9 bases are shared with TRBD1. V dropped 3 bases and J dropped 8; count of bases not matched to a gene: 12. Germline-derived CDR1 and CDR2 are SGDLS and YYNGEE. The CDR3 has 16 amino acids. CDR3 DNA sequence: TGTGCCAGCAGCGCACCGGGACAGGGACGAGAGGATGAGCAGTTCTTC. Residues: CASSAPGQGREDEQFF.

This clone has just one count. The CDR3: CASGRTSGGAGADTQYF. In nucleotides, the CDR3 is TGTGCCAGCGGCCGGACTAGCGGGGGGGCGGGGGCAGATACGCAGTATTTT. The V and J genes are TRBV27 and TRBJ2-3, with 15 bases that match TRBD2. J gave up 4 bases and V 8 bases, and 10 bases lay outside the gene matches. There are 17 residues in the CDR3. CDR1 and CDR2 (germline): MNHEY, SMNVEV (reference sequence).

The chain carries TRBV4-1 and TRBJ1-6; 8 bases are shared with TRBD1. In germline, CDR1 is MGHRA, CDR2 YSYEKL. The ends lost 4 bases at V and 7 bases at J; junction bases unmatched: 6. The CDR3 has 15 residues. CDR3 in amino acids: CASSPGTGSNSPLHF. Written as DNA, the CDR3 is TGCGCCAGCAGCCCCGGGACAGGTTCAAATTCACCCCTCCACTTT.

V gene TRBV20-1 combines with J gene TRBJ2-5; no definite D call. The CDR3 loop spans 11 amino acids. The germline V gene has CDR1 DFQATT and CDR2 SNEGSKA (reference sequence). The DNA of the CDR3 is TGCAGGGATGACTCCGGGGAGACCCAGTACTTC. Encoded protein: CRDDSGETQYF.

This chain connects TRBV30 to TRBJ2-2; 9 positions match TRBD1. The trim removed 1 base at V and 6 bases at J, leaving 15 bases unmatched. Germline CDR1 is GTSNPN and CDR2 is SVGIG (reference sequence). The CDR3 spans 18 residues. The CDR3 is CAWSATTGGRVLSGELFF. CDR3 nucleotides: TGTGCCTGGAGTGCTACGACAGGGGGGCGGGTCCTGTCCGGGGAGCTGTTTTTT.

This sequence joins TRBV7-2 and TRBJ2-2; 10 bases are a match to TRBD2. CDR1 is SGHTA, CDR2 FQGNSA, per germline. Unmatched junction bases numbered 11, after V lost 7 bases and J lost 3 bases. The length of the CDR3 is 17 residues. Here the CDR3 DNA reads TGTGCCAGCAACTATCACCGGACTAGCGGAGACACCGGGGAGCTGTTTTTT. Translated, it gives CASNYHRTSGDTGELFF.

V gene TRBV28 combines with J gene TRBJ2-5; the D is unclear. The V end was cut by 7 bases, the J end by 1 base, with 10 bases between. The CDR3 runs to 13 residues. Germline values: CDR1 MDHEN, CDR2 SYDVKM. The CDR3 is CASTPSGQETQYF. The CDR3 DNA is TGTGCCAGCACGCCCTCGGGCCAAGAGACCCAGTACTTC.

The rearrangement uses TRBV19 and TRBJ2-1, with TRBD2 identical over 12 bases. Germline V lookup: CDR1 LNHDA, CDR2 SQIVND (reference sequence). V shed 5 bases, J shed 0 bases, and the junction held 14 bases outside the gene matches. This CDR3 has 20 residues. CDR3 in amino acids: CASSRELAGGPASSYNEQFF. CDR3 bases: TGTGCCAGTAGTCGAGAACTAGCGGGAGGCCCCGCCAGCTCCTACAATGAGCAGTTCTTC.

The rearrangement joins TRBV7-9 to TRBJ2-7; a weak D match, TRBD1 (6 bases). The CDR3 consists of 17 residues. Germline CDR1 is SEHNR and CDR2 is FQNEAQ (reference sequence). Deletions cut 7 bases from V and 0 bases from J, with 22 bases between. CDR3 in DNA: TGTGCCAGCATCCCCCCAAATAGACAGGCTCTCTCCTACGAGCAGTACTTC. Translating gives CASIPPNRQALSYEQYF.

The chain uses TRBV9 and TRBJ1-1; D is uncertain. CDR1 is SGDLS and CDR2 is YYNGEE in the germline V gene. The length of the CDR3 is 13 residues. The V gene lost 0 bases and the J gene lost 1 base, with 4 bases spanning the gap. CDR3 loop: CASSVVRNTEAFF. CDR3 nucleotides: TGTGCCAGCAGCGTAGTCAGGAACACTGAAGCTTTCTTT.

V and J are TRBV6-6 and TRBJ2-3; 7 nucleotides match TRBD2. The CDR3 has 15 amino acids. V lost 6 bases, J lost 3 bases, and 9 bases stayed unmatched. Germline values: CDR1 MNHNY, CDR2 SVGAGI (reference sequence). CDR3 sequence reads: CASRNRGENTDTQYF. The CDR3 DNA follows: TGTGCCAGCAGAAATCGGGGGGAGAATACAGATACGCAGTATTTT.

The chain joins TRBV9 to TRBJ2-6, with 8 bases identical to TRBD1. The V and J ends lost 3 bases and 3 bases, in that order; junction bases with no gene match: 11. The CDR3 contains 18 residues. Germline V CDR1 and CDR2: SGDLS, YYNGEE. In DNA, the CDR3 is TGTGCCAGCAGCGCAGACGTCCCAGGGGGCGGTGGGGCCAACGTCCTGACTTTC. It yields the protein CASSADVPGGGGANVLTF.

This sequence joins TRBV5-4 and TRBJ2-5, with 10 bases identical to TRBD2. The CDR3 sequence is 15 residues long. Trimming removed 2 bases from V and 5 bases from J; junction bases left unmatched: 6. CDR1 SGHNT and CDR2 YYREEE come from the germline V gene (reference sequence). CDR3 in DNA: TGTGCCAGCAGCTTTCAGAGCGGGAGGGGCGAGACCCAGTACTTC. Translated, it gives CASSFQSGRGETQYF.

J is TRBJ2-7 and V is TRBV11-3; 9 bases map to TRBD2. Germline CDR1 is SGHNT and CDR2 is YENEEA. The ends lost 1 base at V and 3 bases at J; junction bases unmatched: 4. The CDR3 contains 15 residues. In DNA form, the CDR3 reads TGTGCCAGCAGCTTAGGAGGGACTAGCATCTACGAGCAGTACTTC. Amino acid sequence: CASSLGGTSIYEQYF.

The chain recombines TRBV5-4 with TRBJ2-7, with TRBD1 identical over 9 bases. The ends lost 2 bases at V and 2 bases at J; junction bases unmatched: 5. The CDR3 has 15 residues. Germline CDR1 reads SGHNT; CDR2 reads YYREEE (reference sequence). CDR3 amino acids: CASSLTGTGPYEQYF. The CDR3 nucleotides are TGTGCCAGCAGCTTAACCGGGACAGGGCCCTACGAGCAGTACTTC. Variable domain in full (rest from reference TRBV5-4 and TRBJ2-7): ETGVTQSPTHLIKTRGQQVTLRCSSQSGHNTVSWYQQALGQGPQFIFQYYREEENGRGNFPPRFSGLQFPNYSSELNVNALELDDSALYLCASSLTGTGPYEQYFGPGTRLTVT.

The V call is TRBV14, the J call TRBJ2-7; 8 nucleotides agree with TRBD1. V was pared by 4 bases and J by 6 bases, with 11 bases of the junction left unmatched. There are 15 residues in the CDR3. The germline V gene encodes CDR1 SGHDN and CDR2 FVKESK. For the CDR3, the DNA is TGTGCCAGCAGCCCGAAGGGGGGACAGGTTGGCGAGCAGTACTTC. Translated: CASSPKGGQVGEQYF.

The chain couples TRBV13 to TRBJ2-3, with 8 bases identical to TRBD2. Unmatched junction bases numbered 5, after V lost 10 bases and J lost 2 bases. The CDR3 covers 13 residues. Germline-derived CDR1 and CDR2 are PRHDT and FYEKMQ (reference sequence). This CDR3 is CANRAGDTDTQYF. The CDR3 bases are TGTGCCAACCGAGCGGGAGACACAGATACGCAGTATTTT.

J is TRBJ2-6 and V is TRBV30; D is unresolved. The CDR3 runs 12 residues. V was clipped by 3 bases and J by 4 bases, with 4 bases between them. CDR1 and CDR2 (germline): GTSNPN, SVGIG (reference sequence). The CDR3 protein is CAWSLGANVLTF. The CDR3 DNA sequence: TGTGCCTGGAGCTTGGGGGCCAACGTCCTGACTTTC.

V and J are TRBV27 and TRBJ1-5; no definite D call. Trimming removed 5 bases from V and 2 bases from J, with 16 bases in between. This CDR3 is 16 amino acids long. The V gene's germline CDR1 is MNHEY and CDR2 SMNVEV (reference sequence). The CDR3 DNA follows: TGTGCCAGCAGTATAAGGAAACCGGGTCGCAATCAGCCCCAGCATTTT. It codes for CASSIRKPGRNQPQHF.